This is a list of T cell receptor beta chains from one sample in a study of blood T cell repertoires in COVID-19. Repertoires were generated with immunoSEQ multiplex PCR, while TCRdb's copy carries only in-frame clones and drops some. Among about 370,000 clones listed, roughly 90% were seen once. The sample was peripheral blood. The receptors originated from a woman in her 30s with COVID-19, enrolled during active disease. Both conserved end residues are part of each CDR3. A D gene is named only where the DNA matches it firmly. Part of the rows lack a size; the others show once, few, many or a class for expanded clones.

CDR3aa,CDR3nt,j_gene,abundance,v_gene,d_gene
CASSLDRNYEQYF,TGTGCCAGCAGCTTGGACAGAAACTACGAGCAGTACTTC,TRBJ2-7,few,TRBV5-6,.
CASSWLAANTQYF,TGTGCCAGCAGTTGGCTAGCGGCAAATACGCAGTATTTT,TRBJ2-3,.,TRBV2,TRBD2
CASSQTGAGTEAFF,TGTGCCAGCAGCCAAACAGGGGCAGGCACTGAAGCTTTCTTT,TRBJ1-1,.,TRBV3-1/TRBV3-2,TRBD1
CASSQVSGINTGELFF,TGTGCCAGCAGCCAAGTTTCGGGGATTAACACCGGGGAGCTGTTTTTT,TRBJ2-2,.,TRBV3-1/TRBV3-2,.
CASSPQVATSRETQYF,TGTGCCAGCAGCCCCCAGGTAGCTACTAGCCGGGAGACCCAGTACTTC,TRBJ2-5,.,TRBV7-2,.
CASSSLVDTQYF,TGTGCCAGCAGCTCTTTAGTAGATACGCAGTATTTT,TRBJ2-3,.,TRBV7-2,.
CSVGRGFGTGELFF,TGCAGCGTTGGGCGGGGGTTCGGGACCGGGGAGCTGTTTTTT,TRBJ2-2,.,TRBV29-1,TRBD2
CASSSPGTQNTGELFF,TGTGCCAGCAGTTCGCCCGGGACACAGAACACCGGGGAGCTGTTTTTT,TRBJ2-2,.,TRBV6-5,.
CASEIIPGGLGETQYF,TGTGCCAGCGAAATTATACCAGGGGGCCTAGGGGAGACCCAGTACTTC,TRBJ2-5,.,TRBV2,TRBD1
CASSLLFDEQYF,TGTGCCAGCAGTTTATTATTTGACGAGCAGTACTTC,TRBJ2-7,.,TRBV28,.
CASSQEGDSSGANVLTF,TGCGCCAGCAGCCAAGAAGGGGATAGCTCTGGGGCCAACGTCCTGACTTTC,TRBJ2-6,few,TRBV4-3,.
CASSPRLYRDTEAFF,TGTGCCAGCAGCCCCCGCCTCTATCGGGACACTGAAGCTTTCTTT,TRBJ1-1,.,TRBV9,.
CASSLARASGGNNEQFF,TGTGCCAGCAGCTTAGCGAGGGCTAGCGGGGGGAATAATGAGCAGTTCTTC,TRBJ2-1,.,TRBV7-8,TRBD2
CASSQGLGSPYEQYF,TGCGCCAGCAGCCAGGGCCTCGGTTCCCCCTACGAGCAGTACTTC,TRBJ2-7,.,TRBV4-3,.
CASSMARGPVVAGETQYF,TGTGCCAGTAGTATGGCCAGGGGGCCGGTCGTGGCCGGAGAGACCCAGTACTTC,TRBJ2-5,.,TRBV19,TRBD1
CASSQDLATHSTDTQYF,TGTGCCAGCAGCCAAGACTTGGCCACGCATAGCACAGATACGCAGTATTTT,TRBJ2-3,.,TRBV3-1/TRBV3-2,.